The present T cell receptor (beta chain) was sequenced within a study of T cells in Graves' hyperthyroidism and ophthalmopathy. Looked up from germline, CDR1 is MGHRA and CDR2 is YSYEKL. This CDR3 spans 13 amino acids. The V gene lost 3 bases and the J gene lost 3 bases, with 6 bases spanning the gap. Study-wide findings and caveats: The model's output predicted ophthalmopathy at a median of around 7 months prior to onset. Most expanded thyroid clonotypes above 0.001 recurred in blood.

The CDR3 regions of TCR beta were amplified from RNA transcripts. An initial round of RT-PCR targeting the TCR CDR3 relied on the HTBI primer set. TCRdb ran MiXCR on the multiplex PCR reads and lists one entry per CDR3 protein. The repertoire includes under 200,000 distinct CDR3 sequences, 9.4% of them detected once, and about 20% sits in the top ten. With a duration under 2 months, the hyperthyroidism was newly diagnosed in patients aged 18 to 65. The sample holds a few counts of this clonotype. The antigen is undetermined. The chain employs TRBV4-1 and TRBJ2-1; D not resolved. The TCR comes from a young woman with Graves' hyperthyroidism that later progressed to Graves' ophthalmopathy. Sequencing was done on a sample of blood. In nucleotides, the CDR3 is TGCGCCAGCAGCCATGGGGACTACAATGAGCAGTTCTTC. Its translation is CASSHGDYNEQFF.